This T cell receptor (beta chain) was recovered during a study of blood T cell repertoires in COVID-19. As for the study in general: The study drew acute and convalescent COVID-19 samples from the United States, Italy and Spain.

Authors' processing steps: Quantification of nucleated cells was approximated via reference gene primer amplification. The repertoire was sequenced with immunoSEQ multiplex PCR; TCRdb's copy has only in-frame clones and lacks some. The V and J calls and clone size were taken over from that table, and D and trimming were inferred from the DNA. The data show about 200,000 clones, more than 70% seen once. Participants came from about two dozen US areas, aged about 18 to 100 years. There are 17 residues in the CDR3. V gave up 0 bases and J gave up 8 bases, with 22 bases separating them. Germline CDR1 SGHAT, CDR2 FQNNGV.

Sequenced input: PBMCs or T cells enriched from blood (not recorded which). J is TRBJ1-2 and V is TRBV11-2; D might be TRBD1 (6 bases). This clonotype originated in a middle-aged woman with acute COVID-19. CDR3 loop: CASSLDGGGQISYGYTF. CDR3 nucleotides: TGTGCCAGCAGCTTAGATGGAGGAGGACAGATATCCTACGGCTACACCTTC.